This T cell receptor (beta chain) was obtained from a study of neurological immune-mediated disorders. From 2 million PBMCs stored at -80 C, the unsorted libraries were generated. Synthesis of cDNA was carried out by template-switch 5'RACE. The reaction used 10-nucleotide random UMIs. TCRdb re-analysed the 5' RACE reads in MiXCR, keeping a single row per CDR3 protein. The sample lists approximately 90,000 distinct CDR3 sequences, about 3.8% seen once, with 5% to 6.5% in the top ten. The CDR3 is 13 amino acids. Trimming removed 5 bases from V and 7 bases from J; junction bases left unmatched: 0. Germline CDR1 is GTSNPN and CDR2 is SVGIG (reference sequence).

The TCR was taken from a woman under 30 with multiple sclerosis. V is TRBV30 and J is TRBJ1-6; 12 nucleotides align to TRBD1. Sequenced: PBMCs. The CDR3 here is CAWGTGGNSPLHF. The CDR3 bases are TGTGCCTGGGGGACAGGGGGCAATTCACCCCTCCACTTT.